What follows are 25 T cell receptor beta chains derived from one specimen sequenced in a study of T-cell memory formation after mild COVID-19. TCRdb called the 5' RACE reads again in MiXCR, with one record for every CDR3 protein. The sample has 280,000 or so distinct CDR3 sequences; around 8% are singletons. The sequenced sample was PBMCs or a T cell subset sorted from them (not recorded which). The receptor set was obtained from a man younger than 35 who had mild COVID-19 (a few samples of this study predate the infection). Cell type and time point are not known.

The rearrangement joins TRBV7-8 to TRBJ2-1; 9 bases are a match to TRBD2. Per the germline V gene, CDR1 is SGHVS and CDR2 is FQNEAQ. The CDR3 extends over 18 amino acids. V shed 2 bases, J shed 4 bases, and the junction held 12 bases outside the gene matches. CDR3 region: CASSLPRGGASTYNEQFF. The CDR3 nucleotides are TGTGCCAGCAGCTTACCCCGCGGGGGGGCCAGTACTTACAATGAGCAGTTCTTC.

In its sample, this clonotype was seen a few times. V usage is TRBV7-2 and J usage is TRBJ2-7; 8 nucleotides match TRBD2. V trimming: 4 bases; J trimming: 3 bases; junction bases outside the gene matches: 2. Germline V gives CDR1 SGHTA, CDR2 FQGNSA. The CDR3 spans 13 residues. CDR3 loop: CASSSSGSYEQYF. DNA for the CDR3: TGTGCCAGCAGCTCAAGCGGGAGCTACGAGCAGTACTTC. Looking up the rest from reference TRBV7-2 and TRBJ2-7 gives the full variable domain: GAGVSQSPSNKVTEKGKDVELRCDPISGHTALYWYRQSLGQGLEFLIYFQGNSAPDKSGLPSDRFSAERTGGSVSTLTIQRTQQEDSAVYLCASSSSGSYEQYFGPGTRLTVT.

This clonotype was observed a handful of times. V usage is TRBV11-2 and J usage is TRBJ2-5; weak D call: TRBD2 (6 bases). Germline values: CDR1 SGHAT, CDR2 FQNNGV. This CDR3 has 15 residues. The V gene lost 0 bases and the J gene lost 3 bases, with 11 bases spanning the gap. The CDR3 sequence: CASSLDPGSKETQYF. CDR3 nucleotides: TGTGCCAGCAGCTTAGATCCCGGGAGTAAAGAGACCCAGTACTTC. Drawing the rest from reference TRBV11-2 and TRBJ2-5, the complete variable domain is EAGVAQSPRYKIIEKRQSVAFWCNPISGHATLYWYQQILGQGPKLLIQFQNNGVVDDSQLPKDRFSAERLKGVDSTLKIQPAKLEDSAVYLCASSLDPGSKETQYFGPGTRLLVL.

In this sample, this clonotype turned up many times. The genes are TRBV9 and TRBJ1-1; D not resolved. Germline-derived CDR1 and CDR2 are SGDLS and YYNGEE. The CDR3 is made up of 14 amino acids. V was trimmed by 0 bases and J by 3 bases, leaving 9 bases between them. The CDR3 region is CASSVAGGYTEAFF. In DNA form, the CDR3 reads TGTGCCAGCAGCGTAGCAGGAGGTTACACTGAAGCTTTCTTT.

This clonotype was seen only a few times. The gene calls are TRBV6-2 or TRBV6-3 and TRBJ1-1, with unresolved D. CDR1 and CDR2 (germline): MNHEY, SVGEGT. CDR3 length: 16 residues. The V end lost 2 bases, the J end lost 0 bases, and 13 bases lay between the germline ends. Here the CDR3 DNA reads TGTGCCAGCAGTTACGGCCTGGGTTCCGTGAACACTGAAGCTTTCTTT. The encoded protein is CASSYGLGSVNTEAFF.

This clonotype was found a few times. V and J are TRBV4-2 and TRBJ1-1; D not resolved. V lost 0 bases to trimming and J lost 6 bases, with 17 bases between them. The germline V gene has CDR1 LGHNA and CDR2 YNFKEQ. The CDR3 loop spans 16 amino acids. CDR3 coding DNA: TGTGCCAGCAGCCAAGATGCCGGGCCCCTGGGCGCTGAAGCTTTCTTT. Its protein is CASSQDAGPLGAEAFF.

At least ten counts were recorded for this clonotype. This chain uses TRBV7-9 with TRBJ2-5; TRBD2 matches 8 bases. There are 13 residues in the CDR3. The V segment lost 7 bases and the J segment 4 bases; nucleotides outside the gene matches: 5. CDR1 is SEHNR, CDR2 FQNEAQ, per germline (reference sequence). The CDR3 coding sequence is TGTGCCAGCATCGAAGGACTAGCAGAGACCCAGTACTTC. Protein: CASIEGLAETQYF.

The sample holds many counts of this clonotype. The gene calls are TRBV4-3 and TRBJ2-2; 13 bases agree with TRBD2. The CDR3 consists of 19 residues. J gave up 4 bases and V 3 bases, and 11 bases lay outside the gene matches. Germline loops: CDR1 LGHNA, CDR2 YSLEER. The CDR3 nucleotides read TGCGCCAGCAGCCACATCACGGGACTAGCGGGGATTATCACCGGGGAGCTGTTTTTT. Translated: CASSHITGLAGIITGELFF.

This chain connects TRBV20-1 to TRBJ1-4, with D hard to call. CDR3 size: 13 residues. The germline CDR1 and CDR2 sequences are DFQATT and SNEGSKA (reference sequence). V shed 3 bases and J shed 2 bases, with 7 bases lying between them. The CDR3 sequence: CSASSVTNEKLFF. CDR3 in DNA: TGCAGTGCTAGCAGTGTGACTAATGAAAAACTGTTTTTT.

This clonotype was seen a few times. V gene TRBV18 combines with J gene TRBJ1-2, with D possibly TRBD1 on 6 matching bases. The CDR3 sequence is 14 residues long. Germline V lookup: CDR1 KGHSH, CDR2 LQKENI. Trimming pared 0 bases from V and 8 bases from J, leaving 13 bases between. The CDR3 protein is CASSPPWAGDGYTF. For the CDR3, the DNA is TGTGCCAGCTCACCACCGTGGGCAGGGGACGGCTACACCTTC.

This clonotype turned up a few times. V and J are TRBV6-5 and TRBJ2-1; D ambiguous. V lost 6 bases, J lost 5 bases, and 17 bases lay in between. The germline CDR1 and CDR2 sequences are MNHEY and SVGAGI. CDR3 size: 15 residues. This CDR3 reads CASSLSGGQHNEQFF. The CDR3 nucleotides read TGTGCCAGCAGCCTTAGTGGCGGCCAACACAATGAGCAGTTCTTC.

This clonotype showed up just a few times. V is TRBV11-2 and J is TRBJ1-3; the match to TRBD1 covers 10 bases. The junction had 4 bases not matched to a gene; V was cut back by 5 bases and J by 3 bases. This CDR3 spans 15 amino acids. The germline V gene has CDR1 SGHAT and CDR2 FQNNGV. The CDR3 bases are TGTGCCAGCAGCCTCCGGGACAGGGGTGGAAACACCATATATTTT. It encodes CASSLRDRGGNTIYF.

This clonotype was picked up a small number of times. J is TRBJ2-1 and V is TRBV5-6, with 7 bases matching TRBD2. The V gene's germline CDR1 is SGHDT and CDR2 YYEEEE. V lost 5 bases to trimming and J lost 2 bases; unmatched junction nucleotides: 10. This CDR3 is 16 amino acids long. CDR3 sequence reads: CASREWAGVPYNEQFF. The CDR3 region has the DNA TGTGCCAGCAGGGAGTGGGCGGGGGTACCCTACAATGAGCAGTTCTTC.

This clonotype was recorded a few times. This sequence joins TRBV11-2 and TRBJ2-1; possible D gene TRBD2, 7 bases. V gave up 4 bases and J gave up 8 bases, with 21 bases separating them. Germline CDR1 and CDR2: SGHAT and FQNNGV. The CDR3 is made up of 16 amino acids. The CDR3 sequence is CASSYEAREGGDEQFF. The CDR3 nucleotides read TGTGCCAGCAGCTATGAGGCGCGGGAAGGGGGGGATGAGCAGTTCTTC.

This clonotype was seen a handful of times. The CDR3 nucleotides are TGCGCCAGCAGGACTGAGGCAGATACGCAGTATTTT. Protein sequence: CASRTEADTQYF. The chain uses TRBV10-2 and TRBJ2-3; D unresolved. In germline, CDR1 is WSHSY, CDR2 SAAADI. Trimming removed 6 bases from V and 4 bases from J, with 8 bases in between. This CDR3 comprises 12 residues.

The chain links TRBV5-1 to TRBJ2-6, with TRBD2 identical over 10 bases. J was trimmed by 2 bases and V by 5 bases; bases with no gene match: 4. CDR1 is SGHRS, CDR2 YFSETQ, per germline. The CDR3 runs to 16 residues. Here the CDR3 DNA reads TGCGCCAGCAGGCTAGCGGGGGTTACTGGGGCCAACGTCCTGACTTTC. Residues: CASRLAGVTGANVLTF. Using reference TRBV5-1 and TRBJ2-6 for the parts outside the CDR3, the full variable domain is KAGVTQTPRYLIKTRGQQVTLSCSPISGHRSVSWYQQTPGQGLQFLFEYFSETQRNKGNFPGRFSGRQFSNSRSEMNVSTLELGDSALYLCASRLAGVTGANVLTFGAGSRLTVL.

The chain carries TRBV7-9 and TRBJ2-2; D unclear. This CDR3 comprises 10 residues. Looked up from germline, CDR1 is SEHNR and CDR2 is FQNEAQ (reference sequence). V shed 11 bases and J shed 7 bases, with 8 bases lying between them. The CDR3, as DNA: TGTGCCGCCTGGGTCGGGGAGCTGTTTTTT. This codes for CAAWVGELFF.

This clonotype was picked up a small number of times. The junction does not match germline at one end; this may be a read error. DNA of the CDR3: TGTGCCAACAGTCGGACAGTTAACGACGGGGAGCTGTTTTTT. Amino acid sequence: CANSRTVNDGELFF. The chain carries TRBV6-1 and TRBJ2-2; TRBD1 is a possible D gene (6 bases). The CDR3 totals 14 residues. Germline V gene sequence: CDR1 MNHNS, CDR2 SASEGT.

The CDR3 coding sequence is TGTGCCAGCAGGGGGGGGGCTGAGACCCAGTACTTC. It is translated as CASRGGAETQYF. This sequence joins TRBV12-3 or TRBV12-4 and TRBJ2-5; possible D gene TRBD2, 7 bases. This CDR3 has 12 residues. V lost 6 bases, J lost 5 bases, and 10 bases lay in between.

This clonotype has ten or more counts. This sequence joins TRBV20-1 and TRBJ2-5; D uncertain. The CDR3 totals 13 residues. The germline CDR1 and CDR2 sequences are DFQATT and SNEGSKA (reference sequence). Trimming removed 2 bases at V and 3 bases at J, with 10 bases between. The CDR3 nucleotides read TGCAGTGCTAGAAATTCCACTAAAGAGACCCAGTACTTC. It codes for CSARNSTKETQYF.

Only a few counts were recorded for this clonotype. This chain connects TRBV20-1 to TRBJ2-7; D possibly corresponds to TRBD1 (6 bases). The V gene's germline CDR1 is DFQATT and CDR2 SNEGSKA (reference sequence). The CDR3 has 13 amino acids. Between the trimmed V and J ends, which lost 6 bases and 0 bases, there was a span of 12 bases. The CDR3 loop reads CSAPQGSSYEQYF. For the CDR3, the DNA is TGCAGTGCCCCACAGGGAAGCTCCTACGAGCAGTACTTC.

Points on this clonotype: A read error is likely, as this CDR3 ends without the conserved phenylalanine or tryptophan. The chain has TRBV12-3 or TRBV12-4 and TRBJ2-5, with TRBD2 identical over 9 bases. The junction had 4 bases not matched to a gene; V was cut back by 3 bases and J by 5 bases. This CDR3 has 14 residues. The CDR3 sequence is CASSLGGGAETQYS. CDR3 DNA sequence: TGTGCCAGCAGTTTGGGCGGGGGGGCCGAGACCCAGTACTCC.

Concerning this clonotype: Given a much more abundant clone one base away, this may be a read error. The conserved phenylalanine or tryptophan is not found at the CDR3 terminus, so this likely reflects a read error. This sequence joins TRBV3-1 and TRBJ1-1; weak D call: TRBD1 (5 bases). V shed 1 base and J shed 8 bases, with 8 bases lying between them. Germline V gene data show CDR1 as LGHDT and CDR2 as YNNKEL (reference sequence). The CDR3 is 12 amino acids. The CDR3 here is CASSQVAGEAFY. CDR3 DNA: TGTGCCAGCAGCCAAGTCGCAGGGGAAGCTTTCTAT.

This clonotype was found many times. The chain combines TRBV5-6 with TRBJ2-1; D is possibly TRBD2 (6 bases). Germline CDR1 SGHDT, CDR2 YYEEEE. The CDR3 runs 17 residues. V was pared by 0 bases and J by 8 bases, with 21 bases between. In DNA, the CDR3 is TGTGCCAGCAGCTTGGGATTCCGGAGGGCGCTTCGAGATGAGCAGTTCTTC. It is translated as CASSLGFRRALRDEQFF. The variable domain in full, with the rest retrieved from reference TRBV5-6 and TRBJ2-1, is DAGVTQSPTHLIKTRGQQVTLRCSPKSGHDTVSWYQQALGQGPQFIFQYYEEEERQRGNFPDRFSGHQFPNYSSELNVNALLLGDSALYLCASSLGFRRALRDEQFFGPGTRLTVL.

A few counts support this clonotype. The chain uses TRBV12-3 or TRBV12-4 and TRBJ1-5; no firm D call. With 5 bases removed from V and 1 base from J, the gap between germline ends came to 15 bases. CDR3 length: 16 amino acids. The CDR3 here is CASSPRTGVSNQPQHF. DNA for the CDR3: TGTGCCAGCAGTCCCCGGACCGGGGTGAGCAATCAGCCCCAGCATTTT.